The 3 T cell receptor beta chains below come from one sample, sequenced in a study of spatial heterogeneity in lung cancer. TCRdb re-derived calls from the 5' RACE reads in MiXCR, one entry per CDR3 protein. The data show approximately 82,000 distinct CDR3 sequences, 10% to 15% seen once. Noted time point: sample taken at primary tumor resection. Material for sequencing was whole RNA from tumor, nontumor lung or frozen PBMC, left unsorted. The sample consisted of PBMCs, taken at surgery. The receptors originated from a male donor with early-stage non-small cell lung cancer.

This chain uses TRBV11-2 with TRBJ2-2, with 7 bases aligning to TRBD2. CDR3 size: 13 residues. Germline CDR1 SGHAT, CDR2 FQNNGV. Trimming removed 5 bases from V and 7 bases from J; junction bases left unmatched: 4. CDR3 nucleotides: TGTGCCAGCAGCCAGCGGGGTGACGGGGAGCTGTTTTTT. Its translation is CASSQRGDGELFF.

This chain connects TRBV25-1 to TRBJ2-2; 10 bases match TRBD2. The CDR3 is 14 amino acids. Per the germline V gene, CDR1 is MGHDK and CDR2 is SYGVNS. The V and J ends lost 6 bases and 6 bases, in that order; junction bases with no gene match: 4. This CDR3 reads CASSGSGRAGELFF. Written as DNA, the CDR3 is TGTGCCAGCAGCGGGAGCGGGAGGGCCGGGGAGCTGTTTTTT.

In its sample, this clonotype was seen a few times. The chain links TRBV25-1 to TRBJ2-1; 10 bases map to TRBD2. After removal of 2 bases from V and 5 bases from J, the junction contained 3 bases not matched to a gene. Germline CDR1 is MGHDK and CDR2 is SYGVNS. The CDR3 totals 15 residues. CDR3 bases: TGTGCCAGCAGTGAACTAGCGGGAGTACACAATGAGCAGTTCTTC. Its protein is CASSELAGVHNEQFF.